This T cell receptor beta chain was retrieved from a study of regulatory T cells in long-lasting Graves disease. This clonotype was seen ten or more times. The target antigen is unknown. Time point noted: newly diagnosed GD, antithyroid drugs for less than 3 months. There was RNA extracted from PBMCs, and the TCR library was made from it. General study results and limits: TRBV28, TRBJ1-2 and TRBJ2-5 emerged as the favored segments in persistent disease.

V was clipped by 1 base and J by 5 bases, with 14 bases between them. The CDR3 has 14 residues. Germline CDR1 DFQATT, CDR2 SNEGSKA (reference sequence). Construction of the TCR beta libraries employed iRepertoire HTBI primers in conjunction with Arm-PCR of CDR3 regions. TCRdb reprocessed the multiplex PCR reads with MiXCR, giving one entry per CDR3 protein. The table has around 400,000 distinct CDR3 sequences, around 16% seen once; the top ten hold about 24%. The chain links TRBV20-1 to TRBJ2-5; D might be TRBD1 or TRBD2, each matching 7 bases. The material was peripheral blood mononuclear cells (PBMCs), obtained at new diagnosis, from a patient treated with antithyroid drugs. The source of this sequence is a female donor with Graves disease. CDR3 amino acids: CSARGGTAGETQYF. The CDR3 bases are TGCAGTGCTAGAGGGGGGACAGCGGGGGAGACCCAGTACTTC.